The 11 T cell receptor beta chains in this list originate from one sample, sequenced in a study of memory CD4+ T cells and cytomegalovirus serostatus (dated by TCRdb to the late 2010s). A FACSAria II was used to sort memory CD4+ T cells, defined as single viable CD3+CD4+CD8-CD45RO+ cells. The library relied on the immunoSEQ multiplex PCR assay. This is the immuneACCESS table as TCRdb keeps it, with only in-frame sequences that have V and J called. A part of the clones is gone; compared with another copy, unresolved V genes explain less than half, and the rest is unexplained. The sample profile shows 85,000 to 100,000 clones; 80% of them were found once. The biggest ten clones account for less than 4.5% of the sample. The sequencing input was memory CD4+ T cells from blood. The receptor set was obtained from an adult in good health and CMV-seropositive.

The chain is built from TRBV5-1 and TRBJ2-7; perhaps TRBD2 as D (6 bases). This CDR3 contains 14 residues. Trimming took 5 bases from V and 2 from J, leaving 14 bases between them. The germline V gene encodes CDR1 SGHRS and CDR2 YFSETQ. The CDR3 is CASRGRDLAYEQYF. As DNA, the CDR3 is TGCGCCAGCAGGGGCCGGGACTTGGCCTACGAGCAGTACTTC.

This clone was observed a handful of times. Here the CDR3 DNA reads TGTGCCAGCAGTCTCACAGGGCCGAACACTGAAGCTTTCTTT. Translated: CASSLTGPNTEAFF. The rearrangement joins TRBV28 to TRBJ1-1; D perhaps matches TRBD1 (6 bases). Trimming shortened V by 5 bases and J by 1 base, and 11 bases separated the two germline ends. The germline CDR1 and CDR2 sequences are MDHEN and SYDVKM. The CDR3 is made up of 14 amino acids. Complete variable domain (other parts from reference TRBV28 and TRBJ1-1): DVKVTQSSRYLVKRTGEKVFLECVQDMDHENMFWYRQDPGLGLRLIYFSYDVKMKEKGDIPEGYSVSREKKERFSLILESASTNQTSMYLCASSLTGPNTEAFFGQGTRLTVV.

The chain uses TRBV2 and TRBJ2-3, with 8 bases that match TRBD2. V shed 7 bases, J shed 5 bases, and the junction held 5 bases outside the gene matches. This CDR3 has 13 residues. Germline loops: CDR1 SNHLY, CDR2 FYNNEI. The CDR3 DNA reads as TGTGCCAGCAACGGGAGGGCGCAAGATACGCAGTATTTT. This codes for CASNGRAQDTQYF.

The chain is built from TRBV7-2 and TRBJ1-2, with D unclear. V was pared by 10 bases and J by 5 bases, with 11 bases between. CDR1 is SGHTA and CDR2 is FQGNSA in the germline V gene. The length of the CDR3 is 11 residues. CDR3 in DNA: TGTGCCATAGGAGGAGTTTATGGCTACACCTTC. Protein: CAIGGVYGYTF.

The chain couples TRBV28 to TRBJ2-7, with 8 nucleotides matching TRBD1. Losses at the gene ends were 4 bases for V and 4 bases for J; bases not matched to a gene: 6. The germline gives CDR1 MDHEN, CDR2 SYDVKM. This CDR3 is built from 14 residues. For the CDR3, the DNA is TGTGCCAGCAGTTCCGGACAGGGTGTATACGAGCAGTACTTC. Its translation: CASSSGQGVYEQYF.

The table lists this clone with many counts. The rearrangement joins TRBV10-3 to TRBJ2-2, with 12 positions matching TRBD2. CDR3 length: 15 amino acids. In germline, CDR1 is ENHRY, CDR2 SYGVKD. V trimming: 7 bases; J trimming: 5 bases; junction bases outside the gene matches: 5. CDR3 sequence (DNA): TGTGCCATCACCACTGGACTAGCGGGGACCGGGGAGCTGTTTTTT. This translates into CAITTGLAGTGELFF.

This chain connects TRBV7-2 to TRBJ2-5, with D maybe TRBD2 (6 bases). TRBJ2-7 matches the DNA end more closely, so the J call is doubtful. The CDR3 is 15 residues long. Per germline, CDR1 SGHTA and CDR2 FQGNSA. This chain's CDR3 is CASSSLGSGSYEQYF. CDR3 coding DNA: TGTGCCAGCAGCTCGCTCGGGAGTGGATCCTACGAGCAGTACTTC.

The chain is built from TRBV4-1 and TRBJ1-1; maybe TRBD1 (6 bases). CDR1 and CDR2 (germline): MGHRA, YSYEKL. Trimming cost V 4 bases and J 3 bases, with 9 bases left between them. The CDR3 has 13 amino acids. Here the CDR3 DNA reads TGCGCCAGCAGCCCCAGGGGAGACACTGAAGCTTTCTTT. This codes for CASSPRGDTEAFF.

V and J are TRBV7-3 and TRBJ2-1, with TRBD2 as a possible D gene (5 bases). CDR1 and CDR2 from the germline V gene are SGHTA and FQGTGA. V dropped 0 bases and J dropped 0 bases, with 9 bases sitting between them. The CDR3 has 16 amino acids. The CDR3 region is CASSLTGLSSYNEQFF. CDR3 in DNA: TGTGCCAGCAGCTTAACCGGACTCAGCTCCTACAATGAGCAGTTCTTC.

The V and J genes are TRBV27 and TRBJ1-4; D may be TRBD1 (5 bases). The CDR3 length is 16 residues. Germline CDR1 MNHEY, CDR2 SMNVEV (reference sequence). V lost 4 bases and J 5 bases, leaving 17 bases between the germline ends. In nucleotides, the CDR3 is TGTGCCAGCAGTTCCCCCTCGACAGACCCGAATGAAAAACTGTTTTTT. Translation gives CASSSPSTDPNEKLFF. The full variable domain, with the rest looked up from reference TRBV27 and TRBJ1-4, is EAQVTQNPRYLITVTGKKLTVTCSQNMNHEYMSWYRQDPGLGLRQIYYSMNVEVTDKGDVPEGYKVSRKEKRNFPLILESPSPNQTSLYFCASSSPSTDPNEKLFFGSGTQLSVL.

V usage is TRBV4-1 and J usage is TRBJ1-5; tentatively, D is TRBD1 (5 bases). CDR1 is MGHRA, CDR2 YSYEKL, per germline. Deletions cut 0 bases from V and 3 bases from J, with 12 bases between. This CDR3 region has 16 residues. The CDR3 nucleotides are TGCGCCAGCAGCCAAGATGGCGGGGCTTCCAATCAGCCCCAGCATTTT. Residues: CASSQDGGASNQPQHF.